This T cell receptor (beta chain) was identified in a study of early T cells in non-severe SARS-CoV-2 infection. Germline loops: CDR1 SEHNR, CDR2 FQNEAQ (reference sequence). Trimming cost V 0 bases and J 9 bases; bases outside gene matches: 0. The CDR3 covers 13 residues. This clonotype was observed at least ten times. TCRdb independently ran MiXCR on the 5' RACE reads; one entry per CDR3 protein. The profile shows tens of thousands of distinct CDR3 sequences, roughly an eighth of them singletons. Sequencing was carried out using whole blood. The J gene is TRBJ2-1, the V gene TRBV7-9; TRBD2 aligns across 9 bases. The TCR originated in an adult who was a healthcare worker with PCR-confirmed SARS-CoV-2 infection or an uninfected control (not recorded which). CDR3 in amino acids: CASSLATSGEQFF. The CDR3 DNA sequence: TGTGCCAGCAGCTTAGCGACTAGCGGTGAGCAGTTCTTC.